These 5 T cell receptor beta chains came from one sample sequenced in a study of tumor-infiltrating lymphocytes in primary liver carcinoma. From roughly 21-30 mg of unsorted bulk tissue, DNA and RNA were co-extracted together. Constant-region priming of around 500 ng total RNA yielded TCR beta cDNA. What produced the TCR beta libraries was three nested multiplex PCR rounds using slightly modified ARM-PCR. In the first two PCR rounds, TRBV1-TRBV30 forward primers were paired with a C-beta reverse primer, and each round lasted roughly 10 cycles. TCRdb re-called the multiplex PCR reads with MiXCR, one entry per CDR3 protein. The data hold about 78,000 distinct CDR3 sequences, with over 70% observed a single time. Sequencing was done on a sample of liver tumor tissue from sampling region 4. The subset here: tumor region T4, right-lateral pole. All receptors come from a woman aged 60-75 years with primary liver carcinoma and hepatitis B virus infection.

Comment on this clonotype: The CDR3 ends on some other residue instead of the conserved phenylalanine or tryptophan, so this is likely a read error. The chain recombines TRBV11-2 with TRBJ2-7, with 7 bases lining up with TRBD1. CDR1 SGHAT and CDR2 FQNNGV come from the germline V gene. There are 14 residues in the CDR3. The chain's CDR3 is CASRSTGDTHEQYL. CDR3 nucleotides: TGTGCAAGCAGATCAACAGGGGACACCCACGAGCAGTACTTA.

A note on this clonotype: An end of the junction does not agree with germline; a read error may underlie this. CDR3: CSLELTPGQGPANYDYTF. The CDR3 nucleotides are TGCAGCCTGGAACTAACCCCGGGACAGGGGCCCGCTAACTATGACTACACCTTC. This rearrangement joins TRBV29-1 to TRBJ1-2, with 10 bases lining up with TRBD1. The CDR3 length is 18 residues. In germline, CDR1 is SQVTM, CDR2 ANQGSEA.

This clonotype was picked up one time. The CDR3 nucleotides read TGTGCCAGCAGCCTTATGTGCAGCATTTATGGCTACACCTTC. Translating gives CASSLMCSIYGYTF. The rearrangement links TRBV11-1 to TRBJ1-2; the D is unclear. CDR1 and CDR2 from the germline V gene are SGHAT and FQDESV (reference sequence). CDR3 length: 14 amino acids. V was clipped by 5 bases and J by 5 bases, with 15 bases between them.

This clonotype came up many times. The V gene is TRBV28, the J gene TRBJ2-5, with TRBD1 matching over 8 bases. Trimming at V came to 1 base and at J to 5 bases, leaving 12 bases not matched to a gene. CDR1 is MDHEN, CDR2 SYDVKM, per germline. The CDR3 is made up of 17 amino acids. CDR3 in amino acids: CASSLSRTKTGEETQYF. For the CDR3, the DNA is TGTGCCAGCAGTTTATCACGGACCAAGACAGGGGAGGAGACCCAGTACTTC.

As concerns this clonotype: One junction end does not reproduce the germline sequence, and a read error may be involved. The V call is TRBV6-5, the J call TRBJ2-3; the D gene is possibly TRBD2 (5 bases). CDR3 length equals 14 residues. Germline V gives CDR1 MNHEY, CDR2 SVGAGI. The CDR3 protein is CVSIRISGSGTQYF. In DNA, the CDR3 is TGTGTCAGCATCAGAATATCGGGGTCAGGTACGCAGTATTTT.